These 20 T cell receptor beta chains were all obtained from the same sample, sequenced in a study of shared clonotypes between healthy human individuals. Clones were read by immunoSEQ multiplex PCR, and TCRdb kept only the in-frame ones, dropping some. The sample carries about 990,000 clones, 78% recorded once. The material sequenced was memory CD4+ T cells from PBMCs. Subset denoted: CD45RA-negative fraction. The receptors were gathered from a man aged 18 to 30 in good health. Some clones in this sample may be carry-over from other donors' samples.

Here the CDR3 reads CAWTLLEGQTQYF. In DNA, the CDR3 is TGTGCCTGGACCCTCTTGGAGGGTCAGACCCAGTACTTC. The chain has TRBV30 and TRBJ2-5, with D tentatively TRBD2 (6 bases). Trimming removed 4 bases at V and 6 bases at J, with 15 bases between. CDR3 length: 13 amino acids. Germline CDR1 is GTSNPN and CDR2 is SVGIG (reference sequence).

The chain combines TRBV7-2 with TRBJ1-1, with 7 bases lining up with TRBD1. The CDR3 is 12 residues long. Germline V gives CDR1 SGHTA, CDR2 FQGNSA. The V gene end was trimmed by 5 bases and the J gene end by 8 bases; junction bases not matched to a gene: 5. DNA for the CDR3: TGTGCCAGCAGCGCCCGGACAGGAGAAGCTTTCTTT. This gives the protein CASSARTGEAFF.

The chain recombines TRBV11-3 with TRBJ2-3; 7 bases map to TRBD1. The germline V gene encodes CDR1 SGHNT and CDR2 YENEEA. The CDR3 is 13 amino acids. V was clipped by 5 bases and J by 9 bases; unmatched bases: 8. The DNA for the CDR3 is TGTGCCAGCAGCCCCGGACAGGCCGGGACGCAGTATTTT. Translation gives CASSPGQAGTQYF. Based on the CDR3 plus reference TRBV11-3 and TRBJ2-3, the full variable domain is EAGVVQSPRYKIIEKKQPVAFWCNPISGHNTLYWYLQNLGQGPELLIRYENEEAVDDSQLPKDRFSAERLKGVDSTLKIQPAELGDSAVYLCASSPGQAGTQYFGPGTRLTVL.

This sequence joins TRBV6-5 and TRBJ2-3, with D tentatively TRBD2 (5 bases). Trimming took off 6 bases at V and 0 bases at J, with 13 bases between the two ends. The CDR3 extends over 15 amino acids. Germline-derived CDR1 and CDR2 are MNHEY and SVGAGI. The CDR3 region is CASSASGLSTDTQYF. In DNA, the CDR3 is TGTGCCAGCAGCGCCAGCGGACTTAGCACAGATACGCAGTATTTT.

The chain carries TRBV25-1 and TRBJ2-3; perhaps TRBD2 as D (5 bases). The length of the CDR3 is 15 residues. V lost 2 bases and J 5 bases, leaving 14 bases between the germline ends. CDR1 and CDR2 (germline): MGHDK, SYGVNS. In DNA, the CDR3 is TGTGCCAGCAGTGAAAATGGGCCGGGATTAGATACGCAGTATTTT. This encodes CASSENGPGLDTQYF.

In this sample, this clone turned up a few times. The rearrangement joins TRBV5-1 to TRBJ1-2, with 7 bases aligning to TRBD1. Germline values: CDR1 SGHRS, CDR2 YFSETQ. The V segment lost 4 bases and the J segment 4 bases; nucleotides outside the gene matches: 7. The CDR3 spans 14 residues. Here the CDR3 DNA reads TGCGCCAGCAGCCCCACAGGGGAGGGCTATGGCTACACCTTC. This sequence encodes CASSPTGEGYGYTF.

CDR3 DNA sequence: TGTGCCAGCACCCCACTAGCTAACACTGAAGCTTTCTTT. Protein: CASTPLANTEAFF. The chain combines TRBV7-9 with TRBJ1-1; no clear D. CDR1 and CDR2 (germline): SEHNR, FQNEAQ (reference sequence). The ends were cut back, 7 bases at V and 2 bases at J, with 11 bases in the middle. The CDR3 is made up of 13 amino acids.

The genes are TRBV28 and TRBJ2-7; 12 nucleotides line up with TRBD1. V gave up 7 bases and J gave up 5 bases; unmatched junction bases: 6. The CDR3 sequence is 14 residues long. Germline CDR1 MDHEN, CDR2 SYDVKM. Written as DNA, the CDR3 is TGTGCCAGCAAGGGGGGACAGGGGGCGGACGAGCAGTACTTC. It yields the protein CASKGGQGADEQYF.

Notes on this clone: The junction and the germline gene differ at one end; a read error may be behind it. The V call is TRBV5-1, the J call TRBJ2-1; D unclear. The V gene's germline CDR1 is SGHRS and CDR2 YFSETQ. The CDR3 sequence is 13 residues long. Written as DNA, the CDR3 is TGCGCCAGCAGCTCCAATAACTACCATGAGCAGTTCTTC. Its translation is CASSSNNYHEQFF.

This chain uses TRBV18 with TRBJ1-2; 7 bases map to TRBD1. The CDR3 contains 13 residues. V dropped 5 bases and J dropped 2; count of bases not matched to a gene: 2. Germline V gene lookup returns CDR1 KGHSH and CDR2 LQKENI. The CDR3 DNA follows: TGTGCCAGCTCATCGGGACAGAACTATGGCTACACCTTC. It codes for CASSSGQNYGYTF.

The gene calls are TRBV10-3 and TRBJ2-5; D might be TRBD1 (6 bases). The CDR3 contains 13 residues. In germline, CDR1 is ENHRY, CDR2 SYGVKD. Trimming took 6 bases from V and 1 from J, leaving 9 bases between them. CDR3: CAISRDTQETQYF. CDR3 nucleotide sequence: TGTGCCATCAGCCGGGACACCCAAGAGACCCAGTACTTC.

The rearrangement links TRBV2 to TRBJ2-3, with 8 bases fitting TRBD2. The ends lost 4 bases at V and 4 bases at J; junction bases unmatched: 4. Germline values: CDR1 SNHLY, CDR2 FYNNEI. The CDR3 is 14 amino acids. The CDR3 reads CASSGTSRADTQYF. CDR3 sequence (DNA): TGTGCCAGCAGTGGGACTAGCAGGGCAGATACGCAGTATTTT. The full variable domain, in which reference TRBV2 and TRBJ2-3 provide the parts outside the CDR3, is EPEVTQTPSHQVTQMGQEVILRCVPISNHLYFYWYRQILGQKVEFLVSFYNNEISEKSEIFDDQFSVERPDGSNFTLKIRSTKLEDSAMYFCASSGTSRADTQYFGPGTRLTVL.

The CDR3 sequence: CASSQGLAGVGRSYNEQFF. Written as DNA, the CDR3 is TGTGCCAGCAGCCAAGGGCTAGCGGGAGTTGGACGTTCCTACAATGAGCAGTTCTTC. V usage is TRBV4-2 and J usage is TRBJ2-1; TRBD2 matches 10 bases. J gave up 1 base and V 1 base, and 10 bases lay outside the gene matches. This CDR3 has 19 residues. The germline CDR1 and CDR2 sequences are LGHNA and YNFKEQ.

A single count supports this clone. The chain uses TRBV27 and TRBJ1-2; D may be TRBD1 (6 bases). The CDR3 sequence is 15 residues long. Trimming removed 4 bases at V and 3 bases at J, with 15 bases between. The V gene's germline CDR1 is MNHEY and CDR2 SMNVEV (reference sequence). CDR3 DNA sequence: TGTGCCAGCAGTTGGGGAGCCCAGGGGTACTATGGCTACACCTTC. It is translated as CASSWGAQGYYGYTF.

On this clone itself: A read error likely explains this, since a far larger clone differs by one base. The chain has TRBV4-1 and TRBJ1-1; D might be TRBD1 (5 bases). The V gene's germline CDR1 is MGHRA and CDR2 YSYEKL. V was pared by 4 bases and J by 4 bases, with 16 bases between. This CDR3 region has 15 residues. The DNA for the CDR3 is TGCGCCAGCAGCCCTCCCATCAGGGCAAGCACTGAAGCTTTCTTT. Residues: CASSPPIRASTEAFF.

DNA for the CDR3: TGCGCCAGCTATGAAGGGGGCATTCAGTACTTC. This codes for CASYEGGIQYF. The rearrangement joins TRBV5-1 to TRBJ2-4, with TRBD1 as a possible D gene (6 bases). From germline, CDR1 is SGHRS and CDR2 YFSETQ. The CDR3 has 11 residues. V lost 7 bases and J 9 bases, leaving 11 bases between the germline ends.

V and J are TRBV28 and TRBJ1-2, with 8 positions matching TRBD1. The V gene end was trimmed by 1 base and the J gene end by 7 bases; junction bases not matched to a gene: 2. The CDR3 spans 13 residues. Germline V gene sequence: CDR1 MDHEN, CDR2 SYDVKM. The DNA for the CDR3 is TGTGCCAGCAGTTTATCAGGGGGCCCTGGCTACACCTTC. As protein: CASSLSGGPGYTF.

The V call is TRBV25-1, the J call TRBJ1-1, with a tentative D call TRBD1 (6 bases). V dropped 6 bases and J dropped 9 bases, with 17 bases sitting between them. Germline CDR1 and CDR2: MGHDK and SYGVNS. This CDR3 has 13 amino acids. The CDR3 loop is CASRQNQGRQAFF. In DNA, the CDR3 is TGTGCCAGCAGGCAAAATCAGGGGAGGCAAGCTTTCTTT. Complete variable domain (other parts from reference TRBV25-1 and TRBJ1-1): EADIYQTPRYLVIGTGKKITLECSQTMGHDKMYWYQQDPGMELHLIHYSYGVNSTEKGDLSSESTVSRIRTEHFPLTLESARPSHTSQYLCASRQNQGRQAFFGQGTRLTVV.

The chain joins TRBV6-6 to TRBJ2-3; perhaps TRBD2 as D (6 bases). The V end lost 0 bases, the J end lost 4 bases, and 8 bases lay between the germline ends. CDR3 length: 14 amino acids. Germline CDR1 reads MNHNY; CDR2 reads SVGAGI (reference sequence). CDR3 DNA sequence: TGTGCCAGCAGTTACTCGCCGGGGGCAGATACGCAGTATTTT. Encoded protein: CASSYSPGADTQYF.

This chain links TRBV30 with TRBJ1-1; D gene ambiguous. V dropped 3 bases and J dropped 1 base, with 12 bases sitting between them. Germline values: CDR1 GTSNPN, CDR2 SVGIG (reference sequence). This CDR3 is built from 14 residues. The CDR3 is CAWSPGLRNTEAFF. The DNA of the CDR3 is TGTGCCTGGAGCCCCGGGCTGAGGAACACTGAAGCTTTCTTT.